The next 16 T cell receptor beta chains were all read from a single sample in a study of cytomegalovirus exposure and HLA in healthy donors. PCR employed 60 Vbeta and 13 Jbeta primers. Profiled with immunoSEQ multiplex PCR; TCRdb holds only in-frame clones, not every one. This table holds over 150,000 clones, 74% found once. Sequencing was done on a sample of PBMCs. The receptors originated from a man aged 25-45 years in good health and CMV-seronegative.

This clone was counted a few times. V gene TRBV7-6 combines with J gene TRBJ1-6, with D possibly matching TRBD1 (6 bases). The length of the CDR3 is 16 residues. Per the germline V gene, CDR1 is SGHVS and CDR2 is FNYEAQ. V gave up 3 bases and J gave up 10 bases, with 19 bases separating them. The CDR3 DNA follows: TGTGCCAGCAGCTTCAAAAGACAGGATCTGGGCTCACCCCTCCACTTT. Its translation: CASSFKRQDLGSPLHF.

V is TRBV4-2 and J is TRBJ2-7; 9 bases align to TRBD1. The CDR3 loop spans 19 amino acids. V was clipped by 1 base and J by 2 bases; unmatched bases: 15. The germline gives CDR1 LGHNA, CDR2 YNFKEQ. The CDR3 DNA follows: TGTGCCAGCAGCCAAGGATTTATGGACAGGGGCAAAACCCCCTACGAGCAGTACTTC. It encodes CASSQGFMDRGKTPYEQYF.

This chain uses TRBV5-1 with TRBJ2-5; D is uncertain. Trimming stripped 5 bases from V and 1 base from J, with 9 bases between. Germline V gene sequence: CDR1 SGHRS, CDR2 YFSETQ. The CDR3 length is 13 residues. The CDR3 DNA is TGCGCCAGCAGTCCTACAGTCCAAGAGACCCAGTACTTC. Encoded protein: CASSPTVQETQYF.

CDR3 protein: CASSQNPGNEQYF. As DNA, the CDR3 is TGTGCCAGCAGCCAAAATCCAGGGAACGAGCAGTACTTC. The rearrangement joins TRBV14 to TRBJ2-7; weak D call: TRBD1 (5 bases). Germline V gene lookup returns CDR1 SGHDN and CDR2 FVKESK. V gave up 2 bases and J gave up 5 bases, with 10 bases separating them. This CDR3 has 13 amino acids.

The genes are TRBV5-6 and TRBJ1-2; TRBD1 might be the D (5 bases). Germline V gene sequence: CDR1 SGHDT, CDR2 YYEEEE. V lost 0 bases and J 2 bases, leaving 5 bases between the germline ends. The CDR3 is 13 amino acids. CDR3 in DNA: TGTGCCAGCAGCTTGGGACAGAACTATGGCTACACCTTC. This codes for CASSLGQNYGYTF.

The J gene is TRBJ1-5, the V gene TRBV28; the match to TRBD1 covers 9 bases. Trimming removed 1 base from V and 3 bases from J; junction bases left unmatched: 13. The CDR3 sequence is 19 residues long. Germline V gives CDR1 MDHEN, CDR2 SYDVKM. CDR3 nucleotides: TGTGCCAGCAGTTTATTAGTGGGACAGGGTTTGACCCCCAATCAGCCCCAGCATTTT. This translates into CASSLLVGQGLTPNQPQHF. Full variable domain (rest looked up from reference TRBV28 and TRBJ1-5): DVKVTQSSRYLVKRTGEKVFLECVQDMDHENMFWYRQDPGLGLRLIYFSYDVKMKEKGDIPEGYSVSREKKERFSLILESASTNQTSMYLCASSLLVGQGLTPNQPQHFGDGTRLSIL.

This chain joins TRBV29-1 and TRBJ2-3; TRBD1 matches 8 bases. CDR3 length: 14 residues. Germline trimming cut 4 bases from V and 1 base from J; bases unmatched to any gene: 4. Looked up from germline, CDR1 is SQVTM and CDR2 is ANQGSEA. In DNA form, the CDR3 reads TGCAGCGTTGTCACAGGGGGAGGCACAGATACGCAGTATTTT. Its translation: CSVVTGGGTDTQYF.

The gene calls are TRBV9 and TRBJ2-6; D ambiguous. The CDR3 contains 15 residues. In germline, CDR1 is SGDLS, CDR2 YYNGEE. Trimming took 3 bases from V and 0 from J, leaving 7 bases between them. This CDR3 is CASSATSSGANVLTF. The CDR3 bases are TGTGCCAGCAGCGCAACGAGCTCTGGGGCCAACGTCCTGACTTTC.

J is TRBJ2-2 and V is TRBV6-1; 8 bases are a match to TRBD2. CDR1 is MNHNS, CDR2 SASEGT, per germline. The V gene end was trimmed by 4 bases and the J gene end by 7 bases; junction bases not matched to a gene: 5. There are 14 residues in the CDR3. The CDR3: CASSVPAGGGELFF. The CDR3 DNA sequence: TGTGCCAGCAGTGTTCCGGCGGGGGGCGGGGAGCTGTTTTTT.

This clone has just a few counts. The rearrangement links TRBV28 to TRBJ1-3, with a possible D match to TRBD1 (6 bases). The germline V gene encodes CDR1 MDHEN and CDR2 SYDVKM. V was pared by 4 bases and J by 2 bases, with 12 bases between. This CDR3 contains 15 residues. The CDR3 loop reads CASSSPGGPGNTIYF. In nucleotides, the CDR3 is TGTGCCAGCAGTTCCCCCGGGGGGCCTGGAAACACCATATATTTT.

The V call is TRBV6-1, the J call TRBJ2-7; 9 bases match TRBD1. The germline gives CDR1 MNHNS, CDR2 SASEGT. Germline trimming cut 6 bases from V and 3 bases from J; bases unmatched to any gene: 6. This CDR3 region has 14 residues. CDR3 coding DNA: TGTGCCAGCAGGAGGGACAGGGAATACTACGAGCAGTACTTC. Amino acid sequence: CASRRDREYYEQYF.

The chain joins TRBV19 to TRBJ1-1, with D maybe TRBD1 (6 bases). The CDR3 spans 17 residues. The V gene lost 3 bases and the J gene lost 1 base, with 18 bases spanning the gap. CDR1 is LNHDA, CDR2 SQIVND, per germline (reference sequence). CDR3 DNA: TGTGCCAGTAGTATCCTTCCTTCAAGGGGGGGGAACACTGAAGCTTTCTTT. It encodes CASSILPSRGGNTEAFF.

The gene calls are TRBV6-6 and TRBJ2-7, with 10 bases identical to TRBD1. Trimming at V came to 5 bases and at J to 3 bases, leaving 7 bases not matched to a gene. This CDR3 contains 15 residues. The germline V gene has CDR1 MNHNY and CDR2 SVGAGI (reference sequence). The DNA of the CDR3 is TGTGCCAGCAGTAGGGACAGGGGACCAAACTACGAGCAGTACTTC. It encodes CASSRDRGPNYEQYF.

CDR3 protein: CSVAGNEQFF. In nucleotides, the CDR3 is TGCAGCGTTGCCGGGAATGAGCAGTTCTTC. J is TRBJ2-1 and V is TRBV29-1; D remains ambiguous. Germline values: CDR1 SQVTM, CDR2 ANQGSEA. V lost 4 bases, J lost 7 bases, and 5 bases lay in between. CDR3 length: 10 amino acids.

The sample holds one count of this clone. The CDR3 nucleotides are TGTGCCACCAGCCCCGACAGGACCGGGGAGCTGTTTTTT. Amino acids: CATSPDRTGELFF. This rearrangement joins TRBV15 to TRBJ2-2, with D perhaps TRBD1 (6 bases). V was trimmed by 5 bases and J by 5 bases, leaving 9 bases between them. The CDR3 length is 13 residues. Germline V CDR1 and CDR2: LNHNV, YYDKDF (reference sequence). The full variable domain, completed using reference TRBV15 and TRBJ2-2, is DAMVIQNPRYQVTQFGKPVTLSCSQTLNHNVMYWYQQKSSQAPKLLFHYYDKDFNNEADTPDNFQSRRPNTSFCFLDIRSPGLGDTAMYLCATSPDRTGELFFGEGSRLTVL.

V and J are TRBV6-1 and TRBJ1-5, with 7 bases identical to TRBD1. After removal of 7 bases from V and 6 bases from J, the junction contained 9 bases not matched to a gene. This CDR3 comprises 14 residues. Germline CDR1 MNHNS, CDR2 SASEGT. Here the CDR3 reads CASTQGQRLQPQHF. The CDR3 DNA follows: TGTGCCAGCACCCAGGGACAGCGGCTTCAGCCCCAGCATTTT.